This T cell receptor beta chain was found in a study of T cells in localized non-small cell lung cancer. The CDR3 is 14 residues long. Germline assignment: CDR1 MNHGY and CDR2 SAAAGT. With 11 bases removed from V and 0 bases from J, the gap between germline ends came to 14 bases. This clone was observed a few times. The assay was immunoSEQ multiplex PCR, and TCRdb's table has in-frame clones only and misses some. The repertoire includes 2,500 to 3,000 clones, roughly a third of them detected once, and over 20% sits in the top ten. This specimen consisted of lung tumor tissue, obtained before any cancer treatment. The V call is TRBV6-8, the J call TRBJ1-3; the D is unclear. This clonotype was sampled from a female donor older than 55 with stage II squamous cell lung carcinoma. DNA of the CDR3: TGTGCCTGCCGGGGAGTCAACTCTGGAAACACCATATATTTT. Protein product: CACRGVNSGNTIYF.